One and the same sample provided the 30 T cell receptor beta chains below, sequenced in a study of MAIT cells during Salmonella Paratyphi A infection. Whole-study results and caveats: MAIT TRBV usage was oligoclonal, favouring TRBV20 and TRBV6.

Their antigens are not known. TCRdb reprocessed the 5' RACE reads with MiXCR, giving one entry per CDR3 protein. This sample yields about 1,400 distinct CDR3 sequences, of which 52% are seen a single time; more than 30% belongs to the top ten. Time point here: before S. Paratyphi A challenge (baseline). Valpha7.2+ CD161+ T cells were sorted by flow cytometry as MAIT cells. The sequenced sample was MAIT cells from blood, obtained at the first sampling point of the challenge study. The receptors come from a person aged 18-69 years who was deliberately infected with Salmonella Paratyphi A in a paratyphoid fever challenge study.

This clonotype has only a few counts. The junction and the germline gene differ at one end; a read error may be behind it. This rearrangement joins TRBV20-1 to TRBJ2-1; the D gene is possibly TRBD1 (5 bases). Germline loops: CDR1 DFQATT, CDR2 SNEGSKA (reference sequence). The CDR3 extends over 15 amino acids. This CDR3 is CSARDVTSAYNEQGF. The CDR3 DNA reads as TGCAGTGCTAGAGATGTGACGAGCGCCTACAATGAGCAGGGCTTC.

The gene calls are TRBV6-4 and TRBJ1-6; D is ambiguous. The CDR3 totals 16 residues. Germline lookup yields CDR1 MRHNA and CDR2 SNTAGT. With 2 bases removed from V and 10 bases from J, the gap between germline ends came to 18 bases. The CDR3 loop reads CASSDGLAGGESPLHF. Here the CDR3 DNA reads TGTGCCAGCAGTGACGGACTAGCGGGAGGAGAATCACCCCTCCACTTT.

By sample fraction, this clonotype is medium-sized (0.01 to 0.1%). The chain couples TRBV20-1 to TRBJ1-5; tentative D call: TRBD1 (6 bases). The V gene's germline CDR1 is DFQATT and CDR2 SNEGSKA (reference sequence). The CDR3 has 15 residues. CDR3 in amino acids: CSSQQVQGGNQPQHF. CDR3 sequence (DNA): TGCAGCTCCCAGCAGGTACAGGGAGGCAATCAGCCCCAGCATTTT.

As regards this clonotype: Relative to the germline gene, one junction end is altered; a read error may explain this. The V and J genes are TRBV20-1 and TRBJ2-2; maybe TRBD2 (5 bases). Per the germline V gene, CDR1 is DFQATT and CDR2 is SNEGSKA (reference sequence). This CDR3 is built from 22 residues. The CDR3 here is CSARDLASSQVMVADDTGELFF. CDR3 DNA sequence: TGCAGTGCTAGAGATCTCGCCAGCAGCCAAGTCATGGTAGCTGACGACACCGGGGAGCTTTTTTTT.

The chain employs TRBV4-3 and TRBJ2-7, with 7 bases fitting TRBD2. The length of the CDR3 is 16 residues. The germline V gene encodes CDR1 LGHNA and CDR2 YSLEER. J gave up 0 bases and V 1 base, and 6 bases lay outside the gene matches. The CDR3 spells CASSQGGLSDSYEQYF. The CDR3 bases are TGCGCCAGCAGCCAAGGGGGACTATCGGACTCCTACGAGCAGTACTTC.

The V and J genes are TRBV20-1 and TRBJ2-7; the D gene could be TRBD1 or TRBD2 (5 bases each). Germline CDR1 DFQATT, CDR2 SNEGSKA (reference sequence). The CDR3 totals 17 residues. V was shortened by 0 bases and J by 0 bases, with 18 bases between the two germline ends. The CDR3 region is CSARDHRSGDRSYEQYF. The CDR3 region has the DNA TGCAGTGCTAGAGACCACCGATCCGGGGACCGCTCCTACGAGCAGTACTTC.

As concerns this clonotype: A single base separates this from a much larger clone, so it may be a read error. This CDR3 fails to terminate in the conserved phenylalanine or tryptophan, so it likely reflects a read error. The chain is built from TRBV6-4 and TRBJ2-3; D gene ambiguous. CDR3 size: 13 residues. Deletions cut 0 bases from V and 6 bases from J, with 7 bases between. Per the germline V gene, CDR1 is MRHNA and CDR2 is SNTAGT. CDR3 region: CASSDSSSDTQYV. The CDR3 DNA reads TGTGCCAGCAGTGACTCGAGCTCCGATACGCAGTATGTT.

The rearrangement links TRBV6-2 or TRBV6-3 to TRBJ2-2; D is undetermined. CDR1 and CDR2 from the germline V gene are MNHEY and SVGEGT. The CDR3 loop spans 15 amino acids. Trimming shortened V by 2 bases and J by 2 bases, and 9 bases separated the two germline ends. In nucleotides, the CDR3 is TGTGCCAGCAGTTACGATCCAGCCAACACCGGGGAGCTGTTTTTT. This codes for CASSYDPANTGELFF.

The chain is built from TRBV20-1 and TRBJ2-1; D is perhaps TRBD2 (5 bases). V was shortened by 1 base and J by 8 bases, with 12 bases between the two germline ends. Germline values: CDR1 DFQATT, CDR2 SNEGSKA (reference sequence). This CDR3 has 13 residues. CDR3 region: CSARGGSEHEQFF. DNA for the CDR3: TGCAGTGCTAGAGGGGGTAGCGAACATGAGCAGTTCTTC.

Many counts were recorded for this clonotype. This chain links TRBV6-4 with TRBJ2-3, with D possibly matching TRBD2 (6 bases). Germline CDR1 reads MRHNA; CDR2 reads SNTAGT. This CDR3 comprises 15 residues. V was trimmed by 0 bases and J by 1 base, leaving 8 bases between them. The CDR3 loop reads CASSDSSGGTDTQYF. The CDR3 DNA is TGTGCCAGCAGTGACTCTAGCGGAGGCACAGATACGCAGTATTTT.

V usage is TRBV4-3 and J usage is TRBJ1-4, with D possibly TRBD1 on 5 matching bases. Trimming shortened V by 0 bases and J by 7 bases, and 15 bases separated the two germline ends. Germline loops: CDR1 LGHNA, CDR2 YSLEER. The CDR3 consists of 16 residues. The CDR3 sequence is CASSQEPGNGGEKLFF. DNA for the CDR3: TGCGCCAGCAGCCAAGAACCCGGGAACGGGGGTGAAAAACTGTTTTTT.

The DNA of the CDR3 is TGCAGTGCTCTAGCGGGACTAGGTGATCTCAATGAGCAGTTCTTC. It specifies CSALAGLGDLNEQFF. V and J are TRBV20-1 and TRBJ2-1, with TRBD2 identical over 9 bases. The V segment lost 5 bases and the J segment 6 bases; nucleotides outside the gene matches: 11. CDR3 length equals 15 residues. Germline-derived CDR1 and CDR2 are DFQATT and SNEGSKA (reference sequence).

In its sample, this clonotype is medium-sized. The chain has TRBV4-2 and TRBJ2-2, with D possibly matching TRBD2 (6 bases). CDR1 is LGHNA and CDR2 is YNFKEQ in the germline V gene. V was trimmed by 0 bases and J by 4 bases, leaving 12 bases between them. CDR3 length: 16 amino acids. Here the CDR3 reads CASSQDLGTATGELFF. The DNA of the CDR3 is TGTGCCAGCAGCCAAGATCTTGGGACTGCCACCGGGGAGCTGTTTTTT.

This clonotype is labeled as large. The V call is TRBV4-3, the J call TRBJ1-1, with 9 nucleotides matching TRBD1. CDR3 size: 15 residues. Germline values: CDR1 LGHNA, CDR2 YSLEER. The ends lost 4 bases at V and 5 bases at J; junction bases unmatched: 8. The CDR3 bases are TGCGCCAGCAGCCCCCAAGGGGACAGGGTTACTGAAGCTTTCTTT. Translated, it gives CASSPQGDRVTEAFF.

This clonotype was counted a few times. The chain employs TRBV20-1 and TRBJ2-1, with TRBD2 as a possible D gene (6 bases). V lost 0 bases to trimming and J lost 10 bases, with 22 bases between them. The CDR3 is 16 residues long. In germline, CDR1 is DFQATT, CDR2 SNEGSKA (reference sequence). The chain's CDR3 is CSARDHRSGDAGEQFF. The CDR3 DNA reads as TGCAGTGCTAGAGACCACCGATCCGGGGACGCGGGGGAGCAGTTCTTC.

This clonotype was detected ten times or more. V gene TRBV4-2 combines with J gene TRBJ2-7, with 7 nucleotides matching TRBD1. V was pared by 0 bases and J by 0 bases, with 2 bases of the junction left unmatched. Per germline, CDR1 LGHNA and CDR2 YNFKEQ. The CDR3 is 15 residues long. The CDR3 bases are TGTGCCAGCAGCCAAGACAGGGGGAGCTCCTACGAGCAGTACTTC. This encodes CASSQDRGSSYEQYF.

This clonotype is large within its sample. V and J are TRBV10-3 and TRBJ2-6; the D is unclear. The ends were cut back, 0 bases at V and 0 bases at J, with 3 bases in the middle. Per germline, CDR1 ENHRY and CDR2 SYGVKD. The CDR3 extends over 15 amino acids. The CDR3 here is CAISESNSGANVLTF. DNA for the CDR3: TGTGCCATCAGTGAGTCAAACTCTGGGGCCAACGTCCTGACTTTC.

A note on this clonotype: Without the conserved terminal phenylalanine or tryptophan, this CDR3 likely stems from a read error. It is unclear where the CDR3 begins or ends on the DNA, so no DNA is shown, and the CDR3 is as TCRdb lists it. The J gene is TRBJ2-2, the V gene TRBV6-5; the D call TRBD1 from the table was never checked on the DNA. The CDR3 spans 14 residues, counting both ends. CDR1 and CDR2 (germline): MNHEY, SVGAGI. The CDR3 protein is CASRGGKEKGERGG.

This chain links TRBV20-1 with TRBJ2-7; D gene uncertain. The CDR3 is made up of 16 amino acids. Germline CDR1 reads DFQATT; CDR2 reads SNEGSKA (reference sequence). V lost 4 bases, J lost 1 base, and 20 bases lay in between. The CDR3 reads CSATQSDSGESYEQYF. DNA of the CDR3: TGCAGTGCTACCCAAAGCGACTCTGGGGAATCCTACGAGCAGTACTTC.

This clonotype occurred once. No DNA is shown, since the ends of the CDR3 on it are uncertain; the CDR3 is the one TCRdb lists. V and J are TRBV6-1 and TRBJ2-7; the table's D call of TRBD1 was not tested on the DNA. Ends included, the CDR3 has 14 residues. CDR1 is MNHNS and CDR2 is SASEGT in the germline V gene. CDR3 amino acids: CACSARDREYEQYF.

The CDR3 region has the DNA TGTGCCAGCAGCCAAGAACTGGATTCGACTAGCGGGAACGAGCAGTACTTC. Translated: CASSQELDSTSGNEQYF. The chain links TRBV4-2 to TRBJ2-7; 11 nucleotides line up with TRBD2. Germline lookup yields CDR1 LGHNA and CDR2 YNFKEQ. J was trimmed by 5 bases and V by 0 bases; bases with no gene match: 9. The length of the CDR3 is 17 residues.

Comments on this clonotype: No conserved phenylalanine or tryptophan ends this CDR3, so it is likely a read error. The DNA is omitted, as the CDR3 cannot be located on it reliably, and the CDR3 follows TCRdb's listing. The genes are TRBV28 and TRBJ2-6; the table assigns TRBD1, which was not confirmed against the DNA. The CDR3 sequence runs 16 residues, both termini included. Germline V gives CDR1 MDHEN, CDR2 SYDVKM. The chain's CDR3 is CASSGGGGKGEKGRKG.

This chain links TRBV6-6 with TRBJ1-3; tentative D call: TRBD1 (6 bases). V was trimmed by 0 bases and J by 0 bases, leaving 15 bases between them. CDR3 size: 18 residues. Germline CDR1 is MNHNY and CDR2 is SVGAGI (reference sequence). CDR3 residues: CASSYSGAGRSSGNTIYF. As DNA, the CDR3 is TGTGCCAGCAGTTACTCGGGGGCAGGTAGAAGCTCTGGAAACACCATATATTTT.

The chain combines TRBV20-1 with TRBJ2-5; 14 nucleotides align to TRBD2. The CDR3 totals 18 residues. V was pared by 0 bases and J by 5 bases, with 11 bases of the junction left unmatched. Germline CDR1 reads DFQATT; CDR2 reads SNEGSKA (reference sequence). In DNA form, the CDR3 reads TGCAGTGCTAGAGAGGGGACTAGCGGGAGAAACATTTGGGAGACCCAGTACTTC. This sequence encodes CSAREGTSGRNIWETQYF.

The J gene is TRBJ2-5, the V gene TRBV20-1; 9 nucleotides agree with TRBD1. The CDR3 is made up of 13 amino acids. Germline V gives CDR1 DFQATT, CDR2 SNEGSKA (reference sequence). Trimming removed 6 bases from V and 3 bases from J; junction bases left unmatched: 5. CDR3 amino acids: CSAGTGHEETQYF. CDR3 sequence (DNA): TGCAGTGCCGGGACAGGGCACGAAGAGACCCAGTACTTC.

This clonotype was observed a few times. This rearrangement joins TRBV6-4 to TRBJ2-6; 7 positions agree with TRBD1. V was pared by 4 bases and J by 0 bases, with 3 bases of the junction left unmatched. Germline values: CDR1 MRHNA, CDR2 SNTAGT. The CDR3 has 16 residues. The CDR3 nucleotides are TGTGCCAGCAGTGGAGGGGGCGGCTCTGGGGCCAACGTCCTGACTTTC. Residues: CASSGGGGSGANVLTF.

This clonotype was recorded at least ten times. The chain carries TRBV20-1 and TRBJ1-1; D not certain. V lost 3 bases and J 5 bases, leaving 13 bases between the germline ends. This CDR3 is built from 13 residues. Germline V lookup: CDR1 DFQATT, CDR2 SNEGSKA (reference sequence). Here the CDR3 reads CSARELSETEAFF. The CDR3, as DNA: TGCAGTGCTAGGGAGTTAAGCGAAACTGAAGCTTTCTTT.

The chain combines TRBV20-1 with TRBJ2-1, with TRBD2 identical over 8 bases. With V trimmed by 1 base and J by 2 bases, 19 bases remained unmatched. Germline V gene lookup returns CDR1 DFQATT and CDR2 SNEGSKA (reference sequence). The CDR3 contains 20 residues. Here the CDR3 DNA reads TGCAGTGCTAGAGCCGGACTAGCCCAAGATGTAGCGGAGCCCTACAATGAGCAGTTCTTC. Amino acid sequence: CSARAGLAQDVAEPYNEQFF.

In DNA, the CDR3 is TGTGCCAGCAGTGACTCTGCGGGAGAGGGGGCCACCGGGGAGCTGTTTTTT. It is translated as CASSDSAGEGATGELFF. The rearrangement links TRBV6-4 to TRBJ2-2, with D tentatively TRBD1 or TRBD2 (7 bases each). The CDR3 sequence is 17 residues long. The V gene lost 0 bases and the J gene lost 4 bases, with 15 bases spanning the gap. Germline CDR1 is MRHNA and CDR2 is SNTAGT.

By proportion, this clonotype is medium-sized. The V call is TRBV25-1, the J call TRBJ1-1; TRBD1 agrees at 8 bases. CDR3 length: 14 residues. V lost 5 bases to trimming and J lost 6 bases; unmatched junction nucleotides: 8. Germline V CDR1 and CDR2: MGHDK, SYGVNS. The CDR3, as DNA: TGTGCCAGCAGTCAACAGGGGGAGACATCTGAAGCTTTCTTT. Its protein product is CASSQQGETSEAFF. The variable domain in full, completed from reference TRBV25-1 and TRBJ1-1, reads EADIYQTPRYLVIGTGKKITLECSQTMGHDKMYWYQQDPGMELHLIHYSYGVNSTEKGDLSSESTVSRIRTEHFPLTLESARPSHTSQYLCASSQQGETSEAFFGQGTRLTVV.